This T cell receptor beta chain was found in a study of monozygotic twins with cystic fibrosis. About the research overall: Libraries were built from 3 to 3.5 micrograms of fragmented DNA using approximately 16 PCR cycles.

With 2 bases removed from V and 5 bases from J, the gap between germline ends came to 7 bases. CDR1 and CDR2 from the germline V gene are MNHEY and SVGAGI. This CDR3 has 13 residues. With respect to this clone: Its antigen is as yet unknown.

Clones were sequenced by immunoSEQ multiplex PCR, and TCRdb holds only the in-frame ones, with some missing. The data show tens of thousands of clones, 95% to 98% seen once. Study-wide findings and caveats: Unrelated CF individuals shared fewer identical clonotypes than monozygotic CF twins. Age, concordance and disease severity did not associate with shared CDR3 numbers.

Material: blood. The receptor comes from a girl aged 5 to 17 with cystic fibrosis. The genes are TRBV6-5 and TRBJ1-5; D ambiguous. The CDR3 sequence: CASSYSSDQPQHF. The CDR3 DNA follows: TGTGCCAGCAGTTACAGTTCAGATCAGCCCCAGCATTTT.